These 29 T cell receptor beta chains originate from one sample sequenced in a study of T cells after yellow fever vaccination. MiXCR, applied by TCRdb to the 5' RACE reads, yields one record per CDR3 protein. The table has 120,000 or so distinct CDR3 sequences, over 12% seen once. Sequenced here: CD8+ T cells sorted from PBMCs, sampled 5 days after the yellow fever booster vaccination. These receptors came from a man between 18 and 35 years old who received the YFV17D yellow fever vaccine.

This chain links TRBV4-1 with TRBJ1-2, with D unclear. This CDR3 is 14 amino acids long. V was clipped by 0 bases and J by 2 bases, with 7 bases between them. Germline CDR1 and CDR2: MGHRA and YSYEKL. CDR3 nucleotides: TGCGCCAGCAGCCAAGAACGGGGAAACTATGGCTACACCTTC. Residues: CASSQERGNYGYTF.

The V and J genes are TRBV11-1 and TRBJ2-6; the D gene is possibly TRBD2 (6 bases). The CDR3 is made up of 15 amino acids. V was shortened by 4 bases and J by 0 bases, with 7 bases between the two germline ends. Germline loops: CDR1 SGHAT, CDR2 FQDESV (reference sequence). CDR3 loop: CASSSGVSGANVLTF. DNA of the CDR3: TGTGCCAGCAGCTCGGGAGTCTCTGGGGCCAACGTCCTGACTTTC. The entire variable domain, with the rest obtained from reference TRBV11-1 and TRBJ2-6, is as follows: EAEVAQSPRYKITEKSQAVAFWCDPISGHATLYWYRQILGQGPELLVQFQDESVVDDSQLPKDRFSAERLKGVDSTLKIQPAELGDSAMYLCASSSGVSGANVLTFGAGSRLTVL.

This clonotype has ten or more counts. The chain's CDR3 is CASSLLSGADNEQFF. For the CDR3, the DNA is TGTGCCAGCAGCTTATTGTCAGGGGCTGACAATGAGCAGTTCTTC. This chain joins TRBV7-8 and TRBJ2-1; tentative D call: TRBD1 (6 bases). Germline loops: CDR1 SGHVS, CDR2 FQNEAQ. Trimming took 2 bases from V and 5 from J, leaving 13 bases between them. There are 15 residues in the CDR3.

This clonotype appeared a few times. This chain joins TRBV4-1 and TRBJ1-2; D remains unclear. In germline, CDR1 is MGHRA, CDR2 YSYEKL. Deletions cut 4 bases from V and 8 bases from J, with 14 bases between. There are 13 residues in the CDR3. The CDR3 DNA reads TGCGCCAGCAGCCGCGATCAAAAACGAGGCTACACCTTC. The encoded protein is CASSRDQKRGYTF.

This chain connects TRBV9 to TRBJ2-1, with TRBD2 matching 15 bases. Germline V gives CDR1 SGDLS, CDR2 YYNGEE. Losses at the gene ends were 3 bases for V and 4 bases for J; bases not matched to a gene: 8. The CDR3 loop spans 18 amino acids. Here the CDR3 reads CASSGGTSGGSTYNEQFF. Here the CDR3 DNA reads TGTGCCAGCAGCGGAGGGACTAGCGGGGGGTCGACGTACAATGAGCAGTTCTTC.

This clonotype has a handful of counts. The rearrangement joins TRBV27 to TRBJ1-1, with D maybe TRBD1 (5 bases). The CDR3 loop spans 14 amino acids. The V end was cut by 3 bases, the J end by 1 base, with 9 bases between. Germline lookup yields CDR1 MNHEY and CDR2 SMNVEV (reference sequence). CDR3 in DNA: TGTGCCAGCAGTTTCACAGGCCCGAACACTGAAGCTTTCTTT. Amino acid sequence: CASSFTGPNTEAFF.

The DNA of the CDR3 is TGTGCCAGCACCTCACTCCGAGGGGTTGAGGAAAAACTGTTTTTT. It codes for CASTSLRGVEEKLFF. This chain connects TRBV12-3 or TRBV12-4 to TRBJ1-4; weak D call: TRBD1 (5 bases). The CDR3 loop spans 15 amino acids. Trimming cost V 7 bases and J 8 bases, with 20 bases left between them.

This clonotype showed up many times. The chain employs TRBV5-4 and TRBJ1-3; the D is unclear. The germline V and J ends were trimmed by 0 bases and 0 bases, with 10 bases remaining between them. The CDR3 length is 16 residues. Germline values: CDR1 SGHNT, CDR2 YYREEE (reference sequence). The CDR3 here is CASSLADPFSGNTIYF. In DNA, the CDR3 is TGTGCCAGCAGCTTGGCCGATCCGTTCTCTGGAAACACCATATATTTT.

The CDR3 sequence is CASSIDHPGEQFF. Here the CDR3 DNA reads TGTGCCAGTAGTATAGACCACCCCGGTGAGCAGTTCTTC. V gene TRBV19 combines with J gene TRBJ2-1; D call uncertain. Germline V gives CDR1 LNHDA, CDR2 SQIVND (reference sequence). This CDR3 comprises 13 residues. The germline V and J ends were trimmed by 0 bases and 9 bases, with 9 bases remaining between them.

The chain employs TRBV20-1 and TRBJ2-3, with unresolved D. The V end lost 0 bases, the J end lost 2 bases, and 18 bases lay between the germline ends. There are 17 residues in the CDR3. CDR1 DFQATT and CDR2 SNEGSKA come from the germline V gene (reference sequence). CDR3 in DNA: TGCAGTGCTAGAGATTGGGGTGTCGAACTATTCACAGATACGCAGTATTTT. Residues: CSARDWGVELFTDTQYF.

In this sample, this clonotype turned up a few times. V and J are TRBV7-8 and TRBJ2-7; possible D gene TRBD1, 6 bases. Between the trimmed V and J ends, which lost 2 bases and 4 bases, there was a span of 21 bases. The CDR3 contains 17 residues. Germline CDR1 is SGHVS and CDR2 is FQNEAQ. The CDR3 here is CASSLRGQHFGFYEQYV. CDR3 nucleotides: TGTGCCAGCAGCTTAAGGGGACAACATTTCGGTTTTTACGAGCAGTACGTC.

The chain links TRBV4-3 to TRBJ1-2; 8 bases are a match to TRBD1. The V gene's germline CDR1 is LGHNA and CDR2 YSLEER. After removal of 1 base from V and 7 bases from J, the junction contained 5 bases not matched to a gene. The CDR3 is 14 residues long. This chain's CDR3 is CASSQGTGSRGYTF. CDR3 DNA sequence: TGCGCCAGCAGCCAAGGGACAGGGTCCCGTGGCTACACCTTC.

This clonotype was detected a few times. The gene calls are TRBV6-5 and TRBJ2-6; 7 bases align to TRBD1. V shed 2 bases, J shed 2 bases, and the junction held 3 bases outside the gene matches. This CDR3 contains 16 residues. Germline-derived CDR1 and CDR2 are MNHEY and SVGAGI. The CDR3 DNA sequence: TGTGCCAGCAGTTACCAACAGGGGACTGGGGCCAACGTCCTGACTTTC. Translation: CASSYQQGTGANVLTF.

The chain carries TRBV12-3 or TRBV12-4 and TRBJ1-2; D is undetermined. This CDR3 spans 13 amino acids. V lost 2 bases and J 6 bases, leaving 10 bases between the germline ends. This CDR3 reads CASSLPGENGYTF. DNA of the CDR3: TGTGCCAGCAGTTTACCCGGAGAGAATGGCTACACCTTC.

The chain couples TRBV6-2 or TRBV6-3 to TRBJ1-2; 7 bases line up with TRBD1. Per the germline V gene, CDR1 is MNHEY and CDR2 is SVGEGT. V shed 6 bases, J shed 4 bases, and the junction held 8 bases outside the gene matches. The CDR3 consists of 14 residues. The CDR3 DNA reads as TGTGCCAGCAGCTTCGGGACAGACTTCTATGGCTACACCTTC. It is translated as CASSFGTDFYGYTF.

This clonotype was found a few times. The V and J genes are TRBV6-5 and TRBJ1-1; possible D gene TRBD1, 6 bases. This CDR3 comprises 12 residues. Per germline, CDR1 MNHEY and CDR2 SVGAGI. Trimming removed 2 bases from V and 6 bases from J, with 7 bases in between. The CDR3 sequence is CASSYGGPEAFF. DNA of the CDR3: TGTGCCAGCAGTTACGGGGGGCCTGAAGCTTTCTTT.

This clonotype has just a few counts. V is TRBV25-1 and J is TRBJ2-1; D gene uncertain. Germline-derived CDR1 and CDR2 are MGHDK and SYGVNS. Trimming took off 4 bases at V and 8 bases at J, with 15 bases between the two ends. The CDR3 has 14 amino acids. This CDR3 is CASSGLQSRDEQFF. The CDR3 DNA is TGTGCCAGCAGTGGGCTACAGAGTCGGGATGAGCAGTTCTTC.

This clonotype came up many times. CDR3 in amino acids: CASSARTGYEQYV. In DNA form, the CDR3 reads TGTGCCAGCAGCGCAAGGACAGGCTACGAGCAGTACGTC. V gene TRBV7-8 combines with J gene TRBJ2-7, with 7 nucleotides matching TRBD1. J lost 3 bases, V lost 5 bases, and 4 bases had no gene match. The germline gives CDR1 SGHVS, CDR2 FQNEAQ. This CDR3 has 13 residues.

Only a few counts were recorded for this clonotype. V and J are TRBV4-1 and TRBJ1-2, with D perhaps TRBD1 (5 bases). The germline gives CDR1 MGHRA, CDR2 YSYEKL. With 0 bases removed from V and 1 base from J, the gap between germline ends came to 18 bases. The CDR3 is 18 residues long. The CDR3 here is CASSQDLGAMGRNYGYTF. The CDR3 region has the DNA TGCGCCAGCAGCCAAGATTTAGGGGCCATGGGGCGTAACTATGGCTACACCTTC.

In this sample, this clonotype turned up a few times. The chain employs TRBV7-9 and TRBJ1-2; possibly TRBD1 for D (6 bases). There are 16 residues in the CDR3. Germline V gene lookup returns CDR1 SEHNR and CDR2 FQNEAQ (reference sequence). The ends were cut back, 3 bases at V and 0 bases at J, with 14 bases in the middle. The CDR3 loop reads CASSFNWTATNYGYTF. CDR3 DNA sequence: TGTGCCAGCAGCTTTAATTGGACAGCTACTAACTATGGCTACACCTTC.

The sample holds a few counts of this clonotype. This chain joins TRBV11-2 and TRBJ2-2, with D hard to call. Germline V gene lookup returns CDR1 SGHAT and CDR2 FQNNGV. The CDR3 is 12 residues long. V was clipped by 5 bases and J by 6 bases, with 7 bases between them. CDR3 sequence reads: CASSMKAGELFF. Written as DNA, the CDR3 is TGTGCCAGCAGCATGAAGGCCGGGGAGCTGTTTTTT. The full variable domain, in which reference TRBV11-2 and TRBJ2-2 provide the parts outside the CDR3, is EAGVAQSPRYKIIEKRQSVAFWCNPISGHATLYWYQQILGQGPKLLIQFQNNGVVDDSQLPKDRFSAERLKGVDSTLKIQPAKLEDSAVYLCASSMKAGELFFGEGSRLTVL.

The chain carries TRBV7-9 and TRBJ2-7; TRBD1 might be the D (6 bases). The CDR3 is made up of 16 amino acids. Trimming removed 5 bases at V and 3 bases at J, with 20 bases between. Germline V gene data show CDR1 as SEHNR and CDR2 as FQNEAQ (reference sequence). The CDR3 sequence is CASSGTIITGSYEQYF. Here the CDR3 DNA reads TGTGCCAGCAGCGGGACCATTATTACAGGGAGCTACGAGCAGTACTTC.

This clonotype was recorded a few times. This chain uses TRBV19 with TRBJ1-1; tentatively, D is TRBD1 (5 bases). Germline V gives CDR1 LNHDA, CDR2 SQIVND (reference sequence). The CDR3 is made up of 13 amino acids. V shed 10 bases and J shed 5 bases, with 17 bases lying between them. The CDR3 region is CATLQGLGTEAFF. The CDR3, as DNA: TGTGCCACCCTTCAGGGCCTGGGGACTGAAGCTTTCTTT.

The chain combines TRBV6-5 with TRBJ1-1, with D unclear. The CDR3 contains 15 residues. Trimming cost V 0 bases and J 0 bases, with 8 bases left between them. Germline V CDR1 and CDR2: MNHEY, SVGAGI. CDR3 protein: CASSYSEAMNTEAFF. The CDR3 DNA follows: TGTGCCAGCAGTTACTCAGAGGCGATGAACACTGAAGCTTTCTTT.

The CDR3 DNA follows: TGTGCCAGCAGCCTACAGGGGGCGGGCACCGGGGAGCTGTTTTTT. Protein: CASSLQGAGTGELFF. The chain joins TRBV27 to TRBJ2-2; 9 positions match TRBD1. The CDR3 loop spans 15 amino acids. Germline CDR1 and CDR2: MNHEY and SMNVEV (reference sequence). Trimming removed 6 bases from V and 4 bases from J; junction bases left unmatched: 6.

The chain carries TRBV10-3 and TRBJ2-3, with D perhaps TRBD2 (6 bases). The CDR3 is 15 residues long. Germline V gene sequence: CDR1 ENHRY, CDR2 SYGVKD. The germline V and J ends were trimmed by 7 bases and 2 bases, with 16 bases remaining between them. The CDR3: CAIKGRLEFTDTQYF. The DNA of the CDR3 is TGTGCCATCAAGGGTAGACTAGAGTTCACAGATACGCAGTATTTT.

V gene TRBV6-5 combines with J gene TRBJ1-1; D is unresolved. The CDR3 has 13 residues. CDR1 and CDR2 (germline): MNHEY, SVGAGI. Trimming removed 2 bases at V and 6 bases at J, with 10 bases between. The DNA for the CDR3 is TGTGCCAGCAGTTACGGGGTGGCGTCTGAAGCTTTCTTT. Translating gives CASSYGVASEAFF.

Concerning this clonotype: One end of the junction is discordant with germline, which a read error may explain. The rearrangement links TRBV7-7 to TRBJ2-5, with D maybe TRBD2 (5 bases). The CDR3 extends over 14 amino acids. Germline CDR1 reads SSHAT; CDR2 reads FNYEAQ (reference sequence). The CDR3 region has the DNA TGTGCTAGCAGCAGACGGTGGGGAGAGGAGACCCAGTACTTC. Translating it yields CASSRRWGEETQYF.

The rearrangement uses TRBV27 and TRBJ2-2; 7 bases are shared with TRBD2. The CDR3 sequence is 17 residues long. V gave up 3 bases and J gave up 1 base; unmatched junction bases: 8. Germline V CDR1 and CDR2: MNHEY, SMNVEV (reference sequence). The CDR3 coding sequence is TGTGCCAGCAGTTTCTCCTCGCGGGGGAGGAACACCGGGGAGCTGTTTTTT. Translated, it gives CASSFSSRGRNTGELFF.